These 24 T cell receptor beta chains originate from one sample sequenced in a study of blood T cell repertoires in COVID-19 (TCRdb year 2020). The receptor library was made with the immunoSEQ multiplex PCR assay. TCRdb carries this immuneACCESS record with in-frame sequences only. Its versions omit some clonotypes, under half of them owing to an unresolved V gene in the studies checked, with the rest unexplained. Counted in this sample were roughly 260,000 clones; 82% of them appeared once. In total, the top ten clones hold around 3.2% of the sample. Sequencing was carried out using peripheral blood. The source of these receptors is a woman in her late teens or twenties with acute or convalescent COVID-19.

V usage is TRBV15 and J usage is TRBJ1-5, with a weak D call TRBD1 (5 bases). With 0 bases removed from V and 5 bases from J, the gap between germline ends came to 11 bases. Germline CDR1 and CDR2: LNHNV and YYDKDF (reference sequence). The CDR3 sequence is 15 residues long. CDR3 residues: CATSREQGYDQPQHF. CDR3 DNA: TGTGCCACCAGCAGAGAGCAGGGCTACGATCAGCCCCAGCATTTT. Together with reference TRBV15 and TRBJ1-5, the CDR3 gives the full variable domain: DAMVIQNPRYQVTQFGKPVTLSCSQTLNHNVMYWYQQKSSQAPKLLFHYYDKDFNNEADTPDNFQSRRPNTSFCFLDIRSPGLGDTAMYLCATSREQGYDQPQHFGDGTRLSIL.

This clone has only a few counts. This rearrangement joins TRBV28 to TRBJ1-1; D ambiguous. The germline V gene has CDR1 MDHEN and CDR2 SYDVKM. Trimming removed 5 bases at V and 3 bases at J, with 16 bases between. This CDR3 spans 15 amino acids. CDR3 in amino acids: CASSLSPGLYTEAFF. The CDR3 nucleotides are TGTGCCAGCAGTCTAAGTCCGGGGTTATACACTGAAGCTTTCTTT.

This chain joins TRBV7-6 and TRBJ2-2, with 13 bases lining up with TRBD2. After removal of 5 bases from V and 3 bases from J, the junction contained 6 bases not matched to a gene. Per the germline V gene, CDR1 is SGHVS and CDR2 is FNYEAQ. The CDR3 totals 17 residues. The CDR3 loop is CASSPGTSGIYTGELFF. The CDR3 DNA reads as TGTGCCAGCAGCCCTGGGACTAGCGGGATCTACACCGGGGAGCTGTTTTTT.

This clone was counted once. The rearrangement joins TRBV24-1 to TRBJ1-5, with TRBD1 identical over 9 bases. This CDR3 contains 17 residues. Germline loops: CDR1 KGHDR, CDR2 SFDVKD. J lost 0 bases, V lost 6 bases, and 8 bases had no gene match. CDR3 in amino acids: CATSPGQGLNSNQPQHF. The CDR3 bases are TGTGCCACCAGTCCGGGACAGGGCTTGAATAGCAATCAGCCCCAGCATTTT.

The CDR3 DNA reads as TGTGCCAGCAGTCCGGGGGACAGGGCAAACACCGGGGAGCTGTTTTTT. Translated, it gives CASSPGDRANTGELFF. The chain recombines TRBV28 with TRBJ2-2, with 9 bases matching TRBD1. V lost 5 bases to trimming and J lost 2 bases; unmatched junction nucleotides: 6. Germline lookup yields CDR1 MDHEN and CDR2 SYDVKM. This CDR3 is 16 amino acids long.

This chain links TRBV10-3 with TRBJ2-7, with 8 nucleotides matching TRBD1. The germline V gene encodes CDR1 ENHRY and CDR2 SYGVKD. After removal of 2 bases from V and 4 bases from J, the junction contained 13 bases not matched to a gene. This CDR3 has 17 residues. The CDR3 DNA is TGTGCCATCAGTGAGAGGACAGGGATTGGGTTTAAGTACGAGCAGTACTTC. This gives the protein CAISERTGIGFKYEQYF.

The chain carries TRBV19 and TRBJ2-3; D might be TRBD2 (5 bases). Trimming cost V 7 bases and J 6 bases, with 14 bases left between them. CDR3 length: 13 amino acids. From germline, CDR1 is LNHDA and CDR2 SQIVND (reference sequence). The CDR3 spells CASKRSHIDTQYF. The CDR3, as DNA: TGTGCCAGTAAGCGGTCCCACATTGATACGCAGTATTTT.

The chain employs TRBV30 and TRBJ1-1, with TRBD1 matching 9 bases. The CDR3 extends over 14 amino acids. Looked up from germline, CDR1 is GTSNPN and CDR2 is SVGIG (reference sequence). Trimming cost V 5 bases and J 3 bases; bases outside gene matches: 7. The CDR3 is CAWYRGLGDTEAFF. The CDR3 coding sequence is TGTGCCTGGTACAGGGGGCTAGGGGACACTGAAGCTTTCTTT. Complete variable domain (other parts from reference TRBV30 and TRBJ1-1): SQTIHQWPATLVQPVGSPLSLECTVEGTSNPNLYWYRQAAGRGLQLLFYSVGIGQISSEVPQNLSASRPQDRQFILSSKKLLLSDSGFYLCAWYRGLGDTEAFFGQGTRLTVV.

This clone is a singleton in its sample. This sequence joins TRBV6-6 and TRBJ2-3, with 15 bases identical to TRBD2. The CDR3 is 14 residues long. CDR1 MNHNY and CDR2 SVGAGI come from the germline V gene (reference sequence). V trimming: 6 bases; J trimming: 5 bases; junction bases outside the gene matches: 0. The CDR3 sequence is CASRGLAGGDTQYF. DNA for the CDR3: TGTGCCAGCAGGGGACTAGCGGGAGGAGATACGCAGTATTTT.

V is TRBV6-5 and J is TRBJ2-1; D is perhaps TRBD1 (6 bases). V gave up 5 bases and J gave up 7 bases, with 15 bases separating them. Germline loops: CDR1 MNHEY, CDR2 SVGAGI. The CDR3 has 14 residues. In DNA form, the CDR3 reads TGTGCCAGCAGTATCGGGCCAACAGGGAATGAGCAGTTCTTC. This gives the protein CASSIGPTGNEQFF.

The chain employs TRBV30 and TRBJ2-7; 10 nucleotides match TRBD2. Unmatched junction bases numbered 12, after V lost 4 bases and J lost 0 bases. Germline values: CDR1 GTSNPN, CDR2 SVGIG (reference sequence). The CDR3 has 17 residues. For the CDR3, the DNA is TGTGCCTGGAACACAGGGGGACTAGCGCCCAGCTCCTACGAGCAGTACTTC. This translates into CAWNTGGLAPSSYEQYF. The full variable domain, rest sourced from reference TRBV30 and TRBJ2-7, is SQTIHQWPATLVQPVGSPLSLECTVEGTSNPNLYWYRQAAGRGLQLLFYSVGIGQISSEVPQNLSASRPQDRQFILSSKKLLLSDSGFYLCAWNTGGLAPSSYEQYFGPGTRLTVT.

The chain carries TRBV5-1 and TRBJ2-1, with 8 positions matching TRBD2. This CDR3 is 21 amino acids long. After removal of 2 bases from V and 0 bases from J, the junction contained 19 bases not matched to a gene. Germline assignment: CDR1 SGHRS and CDR2 YFSETQ. The CDR3 bases are TGCGCCAGCAGCTTCCCTCGGAGTAGCGGGGAATATAACAGCTCCTACAATGAGCAGTTCTTC. Translating it yields CASSFPRSSGEYNSSYNEQFF.

The rearrangement uses TRBV28 and TRBJ2-1, with 7 positions matching TRBD2. The V gene's germline CDR1 is MDHEN and CDR2 SYDVKM. J gave up 8 bases and V 3 bases, and 10 bases lay outside the gene matches. This CDR3 spans 15 amino acids. CDR3 in DNA: TGTGCCAGCAGTTTCGGGGGGAGCACCGGAGATGAGCAGTTCTTC. Translation: CASSFGGSTGDEQFF.

J is TRBJ1-3 and V is TRBV4-3; D not resolved. This CDR3 has 17 amino acids. Deletions cut 0 bases from V and 0 bases from J, with 12 bases between. Germline values: CDR1 LGHNA, CDR2 YSLEER. The CDR3, as DNA: TGCGCCAGCAGCCAAGATCGAACAGTTAGCTCTGGAAACACCATATATTTT. Translation: CASSQDRTVSSGNTIYF.

V and J are TRBV7-2 and TRBJ2-3; no reliable D call. Germline CDR1 is SGHTA and CDR2 is FQGNSA. The CDR3 is 14 residues long. The V gene lost 1 base and the J gene lost 4 bases, with 9 bases spanning the gap. This chain's CDR3 is CASSLVSPSDTQYF. The DNA of the CDR3 is TGTGCCAGCAGCTTAGTTTCCCCCTCAGATACGCAGTATTTT.

CDR3 sequence: CASSLDPDRTFYEQYF. For the CDR3, the DNA is TGTGCCAGCAGCTTGGATCCGGACAGGACCTTCTACGAGCAGTACTTC. The V call is TRBV5-6, the J call TRBJ2-7, with 7 bases fitting TRBD1. The CDR3 totals 16 residues. Germline assignment: CDR1 SGHDT and CDR2 YYEEEE. The V and J ends lost 0 bases and 3 bases, in that order; junction bases with no gene match: 9.

The chain employs TRBV6-5 and TRBJ1-2; tentative D call: TRBD1 (5 bases). The CDR3 runs 14 residues. V was trimmed by 6 bases and J by 5 bases, leaving 16 bases between them. The germline gives CDR1 MNHEY, CDR2 SVGAGI. Written as DNA, the CDR3 is TGTGCCAGCAGAACACTGATCGGGGGGTATGGCTACACCTTC. Its translation is CASRTLIGGYGYTF.

This clone has a handful of counts. V usage is TRBV6-5 and J usage is TRBJ1-3; 9 bases are a match to TRBD1. This CDR3 spans 14 amino acids. Per the germline V gene, CDR1 is MNHEY and CDR2 is SVGAGI. The ends lost 10 bases at V and 5 bases at J; junction bases unmatched: 9. Here the CDR3 DNA reads TGTGCCACCGCCCGGACAGGGGATAGAAACACCATATATTTT. Translated, it gives CATARTGDRNTIYF.

CDR3 coding DNA: TGTGCCAGCAGCTCCCCGGGACAGGGTTACAATGAGCAGTTCTTC. Translated: CASSSPGQGYNEQFF. The J gene is TRBJ2-1, the V gene TRBV7-9; 9 positions agree with TRBD1. Trimming removed 4 bases from V and 4 bases from J; junction bases left unmatched: 5. The germline CDR1 and CDR2 sequences are SEHNR and FQNEAQ (reference sequence). The length of the CDR3 is 15 residues.

This chain connects TRBV5-1 to TRBJ2-1; 8 nucleotides align to TRBD2. J was trimmed by 8 bases and V by 3 bases; bases with no gene match: 4. Germline CDR1 is SGHRS and CDR2 is YFSETQ. The CDR3 is 13 amino acids. In DNA form, the CDR3 reads TGCGCCAGCAGCTCCCTAGCGGGCGATGAGCAGTTCTTC. Encoded protein: CASSSLAGDEQFF.

The chain employs TRBV6-5 and TRBJ2-7, with 11 bases lining up with TRBD2. Germline CDR1 reads MNHEY; CDR2 reads SVGAGI. V shed 6 bases, J shed 2 bases, and the junction held 6 bases outside the gene matches. The CDR3 has 15 residues. CDR3 region: CASRRTSGGPYEQYF. CDR3 coding DNA: TGTGCCAGCAGGCGTACTAGCGGGGGACCCTACGAGCAGTACTTC.

This clone was seen more than once but under ten times. The chain recombines TRBV25-1 with TRBJ1-4, with 9 positions matching TRBD1. The CDR3 runs 17 residues. J gave up 6 bases and V 7 bases, and 15 bases lay outside the gene matches. Germline assignment: CDR1 MGHDK and CDR2 SYGVNS. The CDR3 is CASTKGTGFMVDEKLFF. CDR3 nucleotide sequence: TGTGCCAGCACTAAGGGGACAGGGTTTATGGTCGATGAAAAACTGTTTTTT.

CDR3 DNA: TGTGCCAGCAGCGCCGGGACAGGCCTACCTGTAGCCAAAAACATTCAGTACTTC. As protein: CASSAGTGLPVAKNIQYF. This chain connects TRBV25-1 to TRBJ2-4; 8 nucleotides match TRBD1. J lost 0 bases, V lost 6 bases, and 13 bases had no gene match. This CDR3 is 18 amino acids long. Germline CDR1 MGHDK, CDR2 SYGVNS.

The gene calls are TRBV7-6 and TRBJ2-1, with 10 bases matching TRBD2. CDR1 is SGHVS, CDR2 FNYEAQ, per germline. V lost 3 bases, J lost 5 bases, and 7 bases stayed unmatched. The CDR3 runs 16 residues. CDR3 DNA sequence: TGTGCCAGCAGCTTGGGTAGCGGGAGGTCCCACAATGAGCAGTTCTTC. Translated, it gives CASSLGSGRSHNEQFF.